These 23 T cell receptor beta chains were all obtained from the same sample, sequenced in a study of human T cells and chemical hapten exposure. TCRdb redid the calling of the RACE reads with MiXCR, one entry per CDR3 protein. The sample lists some 41,000 distinct CDR3 sequences; about 4% were seen once. Time point specified: patch test 1, 2 weeks after DPC sensitization. Sample treatment: therapeutic diphenylcyclopropenone sensitization with weekly scalp DPC. Unfractionated whole blood was the source from which total RNA was extracted. The material sequenced was whole blood, taken in connection with sensitization to the hapten diphenylcyclopropenone (DPC). The receptors were sampled from a man aged 50 to 60 with alopecia areata. Some clones in this sample may be carry-over from other donors' samples.

This clonotype was observed at least ten times. The rearrangement joins TRBV10-3 to TRBJ2-1; D ambiguous. V gave up 3 bases and J gave up 2 bases, with 14 bases separating them. This CDR3 is 16 amino acids long. Germline V gives CDR1 ENHRY, CDR2 SYGVKD. The DNA for the CDR3 is TGTGCCATCAGTGACCAAACTGGAACCCCCTACAATGAGCAGTTCTTC. The encoded protein is CAISDQTGTPYNEQFF.

The V call is TRBV11-2, the J call TRBJ2-1, with 8 nucleotides matching TRBD2. This CDR3 is 15 amino acids long. V shed 5 bases and J 2 bases; nucleotides not matched to a gene: 5. From germline, CDR1 is SGHAT and CDR2 FQNNGV. The CDR3 sequence: CASSPISGAYNEQFF. The DNA for the CDR3 is TGTGCCAGCAGCCCGATTAGCGGGGCCTACAATGAGCAGTTCTTC.

Ten or more counts support this clonotype. The J gene is TRBJ2-7, the V gene TRBV18; D uncertain. CDR3 size: 14 residues. Germline CDR1 reads KGHSH; CDR2 reads LQKENI. V lost 3 bases and J 0 bases, leaving 9 bases between the germline ends. The CDR3 loop is CASSPGRPSYEQYF. CDR3 bases: TGTGCCAGCTCACCGGGCAGACCCTCCTACGAGCAGTACTTC.

Ten or more counts support this clonotype. The chain couples TRBV29-1 to TRBJ1-4; 9 positions agree with TRBD1. The CDR3 covers 13 residues. V lost 4 bases and J lost 5; bases outside the gene matches: 2. CDR1 SQVTM and CDR2 ANQGSEA come from the germline V gene. CDR3 nucleotides: TGCAGCGTTGTCGGACAGGGGAATGAAAAACTGTTTTTT. This sequence encodes CSVVGQGNEKLFF.

At least ten counts were recorded for this clonotype. CDR3 residues: CASSWGNTEAFF. CDR3 DNA sequence: TGTGCCAGCAGTTGGGGGAACACTGAAGCTTTCTTT. The chain links TRBV6-6 to TRBJ1-1; D remains ambiguous. Germline loops: CDR1 MNHNY, CDR2 SVGAGI (reference sequence). The CDR3 extends over 12 amino acids. Trimming took 4 bases from V and 1 from J, leaving 4 bases between them.

This clonotype has ten or more counts. J is TRBJ2-2 and V is TRBV4-2; TRBD2 aligns across 8 bases. After removal of 1 base from V and 1 base from J, the junction contained 8 bases not matched to a gene. The CDR3 covers 18 residues. The germline CDR1 and CDR2 sequences are LGHNA and YNFKEQ. The CDR3 DNA is TGTGCCAGCAGCCAAGGATTCTGGACTAGCCTGAACACCGGGGAGCTGTTTTTT. Translated, it gives CASSQGFWTSLNTGELFF.

This clonotype was detected ten times or more. The chain joins TRBV27 to TRBJ2-7; possible D gene TRBD2, 6 bases. V shed 7 bases and J shed 7 bases, with 20 bases lying between them. The germline V gene encodes CDR1 MNHEY and CDR2 SMNVEV (reference sequence). This CDR3 comprises 14 residues. CDR3 amino acids: CASNPEGPGGEQYF. In nucleotides, the CDR3 is TGTGCCAGCAATCCCGAGGGCCCAGGAGGGGAGCAGTACTTC.

This sequence joins TRBV6-2 or TRBV6-3 and TRBJ1-1; no firm D call. This CDR3 is built from 12 residues. The V end lost 5 bases, the J end lost 5 bases, and 9 bases lay between the germline ends. Germline values: CDR1 MNHEY, CDR2 SVGEGT. CDR3 nucleotides: TGTGCCAGCAGTCTCAGACGTACTGAAGCTTTCTTT. Its protein is CASSLRRTEAFF.

This clonotype appeared many times. This chain uses TRBV20-1 with TRBJ2-3; no definite D call. Germline CDR1 and CDR2: DFQATT and SNEGSKA (reference sequence). V lost 6 bases and J 5 bases, leaving 12 bases between the germline ends. The CDR3 is 12 amino acids. The CDR3 is CSAGPRVDTQYF. CDR3 nucleotide sequence: TGCAGTGCCGGTCCACGGGTAGATACGCAGTATTTT.

This clonotype was observed at least ten times. The chain carries TRBV7-2 and TRBJ1-1; 7 positions match TRBD1. The germline CDR1 and CDR2 sequences are SGHTA and FQGNSA. The trim removed 5 bases at V and 4 bases at J, leaving 10 bases unmatched. The CDR3 contains 15 residues. Written as DNA, the CDR3 is TGTGCCAGCAGCCAAACAGGGGCTGGAGGCACTGAAGCTTTCTTT. This sequence encodes CASSQTGAGGTEAFF.

This clonotype was seen at least ten times. The rearrangement joins TRBV5-1 to TRBJ2-1; 8 nucleotides match TRBD1. The germline V gene has CDR1 SGHRS and CDR2 YFSETQ. V was pared by 5 bases and J by 8 bases, with 9 bases of the junction left unmatched. The CDR3 has 14 amino acids. CDR3 protein: CASRYGQGGDEQFF. The CDR3 DNA sequence: TGCGCCAGCAGATATGGACAGGGAGGCGATGAGCAGTTCTTC.

This clonotype was recorded at least ten times. The V gene is TRBV28, the J gene TRBJ1-2; TRBD1 aligns across 8 bases. CDR3 length equals 12 residues. Trimming took 7 bases from V and 6 from J; bases not matched to a gene: 4. In germline, CDR1 is MDHEN, CDR2 SYDVKM. Here the CDR3 DNA reads TGTGCCAGCATTCCGGACAGGGATGGCTACACCTTC. Its translation: CASIPDRDGYTF.

There are many counts of this clonotype. The genes are TRBV6-2 or TRBV6-3 and TRBJ2-7, with a tentative D call TRBD1 (7 bases). Germline CDR1 MNHEY, CDR2 SVGEGT. The CDR3 has 13 residues. The V gene lost 6 bases and the J gene lost 3 bases, with 12 bases spanning the gap. The CDR3 coding sequence is TGTGCCAGCAGCGACAGGGAGGTCTACGAGCAGTACTTC. The encoded protein is CASSDREVYEQYF.

In its sample, this clonotype was seen many times. The chain uses TRBV20-1 and TRBJ2-5; 7 nucleotides match TRBD2. The CDR3 runs to 13 residues. With 4 bases clipped from V and 4 bases from J, the junction kept 6 bases outside the gene matches. Germline CDR1 DFQATT, CDR2 SNEGSKA (reference sequence). This CDR3 reads CSANGRALETQYF. The DNA for the CDR3 is TGCAGTGCTAATGGGAGGGCCTTAGAGACCCAGTACTTC.

The chain employs TRBV20-1 and TRBJ1-4, with D perhaps TRBD1 (5 bases). Germline values: CDR1 DFQATT, CDR2 SNEGSKA (reference sequence). The CDR3 spans 14 residues. Between the trimmed V and J ends, which lost 3 bases and 8 bases, there was a span of 16 bases. The CDR3 loop reads CSASGGLSREKLFF. The CDR3 DNA follows: TGCAGTGCTAGTGGGGGACTTTCGCGGGAAAAACTGTTTTTT.

This clonotype was observed many times. The J gene is TRBJ2-3, the V gene TRBV2; D gene ambiguous. The CDR3 is 15 amino acids. Germline values: CDR1 SNHLY, CDR2 FYNNEI. Trimming cost V 2 bases and J 1 base, with 10 bases left between them. CDR3 in amino acids: CASSERIGGTDTQYF. CDR3 sequence (DNA): TGTGCCAGCAGTGAACGCATAGGAGGCACAGATACGCAGTATTTT.

This clonotype has at least ten counts. This chain connects TRBV28 to TRBJ2-1; 10 bases align to TRBD2. J was trimmed by 2 bases and V by 3 bases; bases with no gene match: 4. The CDR3 runs to 16 residues. From germline, CDR1 is MDHEN and CDR2 SYDVKM. The CDR3 protein is CASSFPSGRAYNEQFF. The CDR3, as DNA: TGTGCCAGCAGTTTCCCCAGCGGGAGGGCCTACAATGAGCAGTTCTTC.

This clonotype was detected ten times or more. This rearrangement joins TRBV29-1 to TRBJ2-3, with 11 bases identical to TRBD1. This CDR3 region has 15 residues. V shed 4 bases and J 1 base; nucleotides not matched to a gene: 4. CDR1 SQVTM and CDR2 ANQGSEA come from the germline V gene. In nucleotides, the CDR3 is TGCAGCGTTGTTGGACAGGGGGCAGGCACAGATACGCAGTATTTT. Residues: CSVVGQGAGTDTQYF.

This clonotype has a count of ten or more. The rearrangement links TRBV7-2 to TRBJ2-1, with D maybe TRBD2 (6 bases). The germline V and J ends were trimmed by 4 bases and 8 bases, with 6 bases remaining between them. Germline V gene lookup returns CDR1 SGHTA and CDR2 FQGNSA. The CDR3 runs to 11 residues. The CDR3, as DNA: TGTGCCAGCAGCTGGGGGGATGAGCAGTTCTTC. It specifies CASSWGDEQFF.

There are many counts of this clonotype. CDR3 coding DNA: TGTGCCAGCAGCTCTCAACAGGGGACTGAAGCTTTCTTT. This codes for CASSSQQGTEAFF. V is TRBV7-2 and J is TRBJ1-1; the match to TRBD1 covers 7 bases. There are 13 residues in the CDR3. Looked up from germline, CDR1 is SGHTA and CDR2 is FQGNSA. The V and J ends lost 4 bases and 5 bases, in that order; junction bases with no gene match: 4.

This chain connects TRBV18 to TRBJ1-6; D not resolved. The germline V and J ends were trimmed by 0 bases and 6 bases, with 9 bases remaining between them. This CDR3 spans 15 amino acids. The germline V gene has CDR1 KGHSH and CDR2 LQKENI. CDR3 in DNA: TGTGCCAGCTCACCACCTGAGGGTTTTAATTCACCCCTCCACTTT. It translates to CASSPPEGFNSPLHF. The full variable domain, completed using reference TRBV18 and TRBJ1-6, is NAGVMQNPRHLVRRRGQEARLRCSPMKGHSHVYWYRQLPEEGLKFMVYLQKENIIDESGMPKERFSAEFPKEGPSILRIQQVVRGDSAAYFCASSPPEGFNSPLHFGNGTRLTVT.

This clonotype was counted only a few times. This rearrangement joins TRBV6-5 to TRBJ2-7; 10 nucleotides match TRBD1. After removal of 5 bases from V and 3 bases from J, the junction contained 7 bases not matched to a gene. The CDR3 consists of 15 residues. Germline V gene sequence: CDR1 MNHEY, CDR2 SVGAGI. DNA of the CDR3: TGTGCCAGCAGTCAACAGACAGGGGGCAACTACGAGCAGTACTTC. Translating it yields CASSQQTGGNYEQYF.

This clonotype was detected many times. The chain recombines TRBV3-1 with TRBJ1-6; no definite D call. This CDR3 region has 12 residues. Germline-derived CDR1 and CDR2 are LGHDT and YNNKEL (reference sequence). Trimming took 1 base from V and 8 from J, leaving 3 bases between them. DNA of the CDR3: TGTGCCAGCAGCCAAGGGGATTCACCCCTCCACTTT. Protein sequence: CASSQGDSPLHF.